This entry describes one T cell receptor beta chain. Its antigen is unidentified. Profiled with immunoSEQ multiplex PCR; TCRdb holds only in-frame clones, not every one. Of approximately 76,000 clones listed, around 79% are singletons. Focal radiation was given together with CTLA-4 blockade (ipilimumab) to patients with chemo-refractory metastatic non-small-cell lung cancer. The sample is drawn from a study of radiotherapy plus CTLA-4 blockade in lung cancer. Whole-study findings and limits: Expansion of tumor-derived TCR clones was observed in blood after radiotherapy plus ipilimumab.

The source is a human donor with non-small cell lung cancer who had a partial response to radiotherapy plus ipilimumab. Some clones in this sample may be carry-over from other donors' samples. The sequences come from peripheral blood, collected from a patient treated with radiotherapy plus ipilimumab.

This CDR3 reads CASSSYRGSTGALSEAFF. CDR3 sequence (DNA): TGTGCCAGCAGTTCATACCGCGGCTCGACAGGGGCCCTCTCTGAAGCTTTCTTT. J is TRBJ1-1 and V is TRBV28; TRBD1 matches 8 bases. V lost 4 bases and J lost 6; bases outside the gene matches: 19. CDR1 and CDR2 from the germline V gene are MDHEN and SYDVKM. The CDR3 has 18 residues. Filled out from reference TRBV28 and TRBJ1-1, the complete variable domain reads DVKVTQSSRYLVKRTGEKVFLECVQDMDHENMFWYRQDPGLGLRLIYFSYDVKMKEKGDIPEGYSVSREKKERFSLILESASTNQTSMYLCASSSYRGSTGALSEAFFGQGTRLTVV.